This T cell receptor beta chain emerged from a study of T cell clonotyping in hematopoietic cell transplantation. This CDR3 is 16 amino acids long. CDR1 and CDR2 from the germline V gene are LNHDA and SQIVND (reference sequence). Trimming took 6 bases from V and 6 from J; bases not matched to a gene: 11. Some clones are missing from TCRdb's copy, which holds only in-frame ones; the method was immunoSEQ multiplex PCR. The sample contains 9,000 to 13,000 clones, around 79% of which appear only once. This clonotype was obtained from a female patient aged 35 to 55 who had an allogeneic stem cell transplant from a related donor, so T cells may come from the graft donor. Some clones in this sample may be carry-over from other donors' samples. This specimen was PBMCs, taken 30 days after allogeneic stem cell transplant. This rearrangement joins TRBV19 to TRBJ2-1; 10 nucleotides line up with TRBD2. Here the CDR3 reads CASSVGLLAGANEQFF. In DNA form, the CDR3 reads TGTGCCAGTAGCGTTGGGCTCCTAGCGGGAGCCAATGAGCAGTTCTTC.